The clone carrying this TCR beta chain appeared once. The authors' processing: Amplifying reference gene primers gave estimates of nucleated cell counts. Assay used: immunoSEQ multiplex PCR; TCRdb lists only in-frame clones, some missing. V, J and clone size derive from that table, while D and trimming were established from the DNA sequence. This table has about 280,000 clones, approximately 88% appearing once. This record belongs to a study of blood T cell repertoires in COVID-19. Study context: Spain, Italy and the United States supplied samples that represented acute and convalescent COVID-19. The cDNA or gDNA used as material had been derived from T cells, B-cell-depleted T cells, or PBMCs.

The TCR sequence derives from a woman between 25 and 40 years old who had recovered from COVID-19. Sequencing was done on a sample of PBMCs or T cells enriched from blood (not recorded which).

In DNA, the CDR3 is TGTGCCAGCAGCGTAGAAACTAGCACAGATACGCAGTATTTT. It specifies CASSVETSTDTQYF. The chain joins TRBV9 to TRBJ2-3; no clear D. Trimming shortened V by 0 bases and J by 0 bases, and 5 bases separated the two germline ends. The CDR3 covers 14 residues. The germline gives CDR1 SGDLS, CDR2 YYNGEE.